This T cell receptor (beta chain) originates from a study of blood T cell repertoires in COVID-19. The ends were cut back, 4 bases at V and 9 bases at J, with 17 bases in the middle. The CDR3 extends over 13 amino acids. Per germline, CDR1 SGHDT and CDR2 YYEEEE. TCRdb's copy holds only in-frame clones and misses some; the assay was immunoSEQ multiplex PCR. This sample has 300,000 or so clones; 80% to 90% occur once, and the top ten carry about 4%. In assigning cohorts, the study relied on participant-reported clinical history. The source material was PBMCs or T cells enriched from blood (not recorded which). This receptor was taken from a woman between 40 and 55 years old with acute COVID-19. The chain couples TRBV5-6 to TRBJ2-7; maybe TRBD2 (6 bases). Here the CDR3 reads CASSRDSAASQYF. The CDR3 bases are TGTGCCAGCAGCCGGGACTCGGCGGCTTCGCAGTACTTC.